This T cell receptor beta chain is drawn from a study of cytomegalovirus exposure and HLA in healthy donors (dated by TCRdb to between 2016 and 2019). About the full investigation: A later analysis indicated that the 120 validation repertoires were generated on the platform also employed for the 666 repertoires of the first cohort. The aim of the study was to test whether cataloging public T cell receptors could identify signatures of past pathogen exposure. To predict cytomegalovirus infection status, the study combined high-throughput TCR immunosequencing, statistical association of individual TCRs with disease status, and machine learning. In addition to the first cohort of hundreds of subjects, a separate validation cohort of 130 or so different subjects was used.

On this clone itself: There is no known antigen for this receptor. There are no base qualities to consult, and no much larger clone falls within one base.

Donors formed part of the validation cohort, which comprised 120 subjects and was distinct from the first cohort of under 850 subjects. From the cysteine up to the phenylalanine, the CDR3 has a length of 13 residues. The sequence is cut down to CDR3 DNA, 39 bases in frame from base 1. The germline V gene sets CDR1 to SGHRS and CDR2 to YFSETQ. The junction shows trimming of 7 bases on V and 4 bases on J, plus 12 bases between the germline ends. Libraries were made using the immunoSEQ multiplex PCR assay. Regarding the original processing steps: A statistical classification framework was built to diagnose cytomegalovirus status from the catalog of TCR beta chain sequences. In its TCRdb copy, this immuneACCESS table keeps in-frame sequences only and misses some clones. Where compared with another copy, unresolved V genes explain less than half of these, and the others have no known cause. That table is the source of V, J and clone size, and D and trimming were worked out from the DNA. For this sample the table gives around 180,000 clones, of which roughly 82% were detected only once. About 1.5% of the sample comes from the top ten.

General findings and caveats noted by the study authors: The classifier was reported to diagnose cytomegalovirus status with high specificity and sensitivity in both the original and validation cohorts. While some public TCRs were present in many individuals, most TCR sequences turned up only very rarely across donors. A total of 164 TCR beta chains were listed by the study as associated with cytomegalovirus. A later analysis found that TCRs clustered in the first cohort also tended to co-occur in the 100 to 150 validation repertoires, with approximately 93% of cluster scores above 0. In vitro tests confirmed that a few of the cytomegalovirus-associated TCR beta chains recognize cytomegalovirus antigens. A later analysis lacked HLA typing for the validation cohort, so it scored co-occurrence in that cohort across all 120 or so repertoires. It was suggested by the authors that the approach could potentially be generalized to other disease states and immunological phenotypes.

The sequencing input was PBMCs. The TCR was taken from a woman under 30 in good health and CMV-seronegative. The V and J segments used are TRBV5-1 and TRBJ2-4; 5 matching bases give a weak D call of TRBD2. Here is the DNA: TGCGCCAGCGGCCGGGAAGGTAAAAACATTCAGTACTTC. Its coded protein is CASGREGKNIQYF. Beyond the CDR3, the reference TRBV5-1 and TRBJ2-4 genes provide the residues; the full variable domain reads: KAGVTQTPRYLIKTRGQQVTLSCSPISGHRSVSWYQQTPGQGLQFLFEYFSETQRNKGNFPGRFSGRQFSNSRSEMNVSTLELGDSALYLCASGREGKNIQYFGAGTRLSVL.